Described below is a single TCR beta chain sequence and its context. Sequencing used immunoSEQ multiplex PCR; TCRdb keeps in-frame clones, though not all of them. The sample has about 100,000 clones, around 93% seen once. The data are from a study of T cell changes during pregnancy in multiple sclerosis. Trimming shortened V by 2 bases and J by 5 bases, and 4 bases separated the two germline ends. The CDR3 totals 11 residues. From germline, CDR1 is KGHSH and CDR2 LQKENI. Sequenced material: peripheral blood, taken after pregnancy. V usage is TRBV18 and J usage is TRBJ2-7; D remains ambiguous. This TCR derives from a female donor with multiple sclerosis, enrolled in a pregnancy study. CDR3 bases: TGTGCCAGCTCACCAGGGCACGAGCAGTACTTC. This encodes CASSPGHEQYF. The whole variable domain, filled in from reference TRBV18 and TRBJ2-7, reads NAGVMQNPRHLVRRRGQEARLRCSPMKGHSHVYWYRQLPEEGLKFMVYLQKENIIDESGMPKERFSAEFPKEGPSILRIQQVVRGDSAAYFCASSPGHEQYFGPGTRLTVT.